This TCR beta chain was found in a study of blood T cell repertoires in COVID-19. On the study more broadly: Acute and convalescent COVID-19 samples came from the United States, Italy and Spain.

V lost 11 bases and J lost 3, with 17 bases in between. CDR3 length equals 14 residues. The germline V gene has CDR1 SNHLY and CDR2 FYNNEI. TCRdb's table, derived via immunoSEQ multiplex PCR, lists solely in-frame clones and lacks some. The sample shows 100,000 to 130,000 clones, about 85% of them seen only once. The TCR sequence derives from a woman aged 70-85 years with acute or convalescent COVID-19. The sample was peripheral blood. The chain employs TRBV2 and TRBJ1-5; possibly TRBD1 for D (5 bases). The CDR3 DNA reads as TGTGCCTCTACCCACGGGGGATCCAATCAGCCCCAGCATTTT. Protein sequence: CASTHGGSNQPQHF.